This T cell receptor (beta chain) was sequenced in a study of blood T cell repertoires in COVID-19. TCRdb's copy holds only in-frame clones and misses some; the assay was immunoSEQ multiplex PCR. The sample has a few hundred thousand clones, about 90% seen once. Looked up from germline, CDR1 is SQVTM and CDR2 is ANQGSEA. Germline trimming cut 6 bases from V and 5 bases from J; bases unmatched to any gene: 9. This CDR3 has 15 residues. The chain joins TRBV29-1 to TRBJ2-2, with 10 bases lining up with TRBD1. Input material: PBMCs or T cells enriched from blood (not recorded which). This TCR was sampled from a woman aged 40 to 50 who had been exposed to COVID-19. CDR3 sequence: CSVVTGTGVTGELFF. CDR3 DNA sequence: TGCAGCGTAGTAACTGGGACAGGGGTAACCGGGGAGCTGTTTTTT.